This T cell receptor (beta chain) was sequenced for a study of blood T cell repertoires in COVID-19. About the research overall: The United States, Italy and Spain supplied acute and convalescent COVID-19 samples. PBMCs, B-cell-depleted T cells, or T cells were the source of the cDNA or gDNA that made up the material.

Original processing notes: Estimation of nucleated cell counts relied on the amplification of reference gene primers. Profiling relied on immunoSEQ multiplex PCR, and the TCRdb table lists in-frame clones only, not all of them. V, J and clone size are those of that table, while D and trimming were read from the DNA. Among a few hundred thousand clones, 86% were seen once, and the ten largest hold roughly 2%. The CDR3 runs to 15 residues. Between the trimmed V and J ends, which lost 7 bases and 0 bases, there was a span of 18 bases. Germline assignment: CDR1 SQVTM and CDR2 ANQGSEA. Sequencing was performed on peripheral blood. The chain combines TRBV29-1 with TRBJ1-1; D is perhaps TRBD1 (6 bases). The TCR comes from a woman aged 45-60 years with acute or convalescent COVID-19. CDR3 in DNA: TGCAGCGCCCTCGTGGGGGCTACGATGAACACTGAAGCTTTCTTT. This sequence encodes CSALVGATMNTEAFF.